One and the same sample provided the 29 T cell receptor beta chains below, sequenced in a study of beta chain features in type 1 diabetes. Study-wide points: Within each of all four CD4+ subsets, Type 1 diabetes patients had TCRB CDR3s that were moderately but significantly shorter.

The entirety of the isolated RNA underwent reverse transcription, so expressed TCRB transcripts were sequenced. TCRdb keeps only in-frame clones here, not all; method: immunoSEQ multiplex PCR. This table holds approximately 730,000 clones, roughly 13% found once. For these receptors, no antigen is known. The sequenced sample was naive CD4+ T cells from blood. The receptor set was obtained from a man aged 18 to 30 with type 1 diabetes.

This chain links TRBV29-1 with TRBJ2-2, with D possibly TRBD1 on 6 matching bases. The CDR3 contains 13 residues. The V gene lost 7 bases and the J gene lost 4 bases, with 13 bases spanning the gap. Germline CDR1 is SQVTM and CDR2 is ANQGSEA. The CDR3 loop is CSASTGPTGELFF. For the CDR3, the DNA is TGCAGCGCTTCGACAGGACCCACCGGGGAGCTGTTTTTT.

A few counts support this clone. CDR3 residues: CASSSGQTNEKLFF. CDR3 sequence (DNA): TGTGCCAGCAGTTCGGGACAGACTAATGAAAAACTGTTTTTT. This rearrangement joins TRBV28 to TRBJ1-4, with 7 bases fitting TRBD1. This CDR3 has 14 amino acids. Germline V gene sequence: CDR1 MDHEN, CDR2 SYDVKM. With V trimmed by 4 bases and J by 2 bases, 1 base remained unmatched.

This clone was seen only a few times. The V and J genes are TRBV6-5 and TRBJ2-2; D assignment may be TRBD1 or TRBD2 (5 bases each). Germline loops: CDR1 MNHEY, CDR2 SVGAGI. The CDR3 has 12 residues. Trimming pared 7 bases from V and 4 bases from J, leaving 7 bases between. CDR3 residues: CASMGVTGELFF. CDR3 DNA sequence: TGTGCCAGCATGGGGGTCACCGGGGAGCTGTTTTTT.

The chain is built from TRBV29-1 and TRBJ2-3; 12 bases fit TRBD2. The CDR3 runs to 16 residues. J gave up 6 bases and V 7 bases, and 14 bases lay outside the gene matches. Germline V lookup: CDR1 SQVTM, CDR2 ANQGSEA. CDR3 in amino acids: CSAQTRLAGGFDTQYF. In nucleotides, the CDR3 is TGCAGCGCCCAAACCCGGCTAGCGGGGGGGTTTGATACGCAGTATTTT.

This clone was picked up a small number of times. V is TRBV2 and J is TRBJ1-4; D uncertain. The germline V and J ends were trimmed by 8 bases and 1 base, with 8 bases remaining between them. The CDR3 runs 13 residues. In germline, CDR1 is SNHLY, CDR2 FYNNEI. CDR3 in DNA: TGTGCCAGCTCGTCGGTAACTAATGAAAAACTGTTTTTT. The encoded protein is CASSSVTNEKLFF.

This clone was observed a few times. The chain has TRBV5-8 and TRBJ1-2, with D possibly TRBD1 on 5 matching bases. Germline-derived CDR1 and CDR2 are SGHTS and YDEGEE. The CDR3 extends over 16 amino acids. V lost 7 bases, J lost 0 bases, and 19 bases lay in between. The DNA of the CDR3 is TGTGCCAGCGCAAGGGCATGGGGGGAAGCTAACTATGGCTACACCTTC. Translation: CASARAWGEANYGYTF.

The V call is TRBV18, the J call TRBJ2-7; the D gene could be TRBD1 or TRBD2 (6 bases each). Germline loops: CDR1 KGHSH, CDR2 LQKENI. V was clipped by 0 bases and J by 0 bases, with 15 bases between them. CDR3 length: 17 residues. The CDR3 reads CASSPPSTGGNSYEQYF. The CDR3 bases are TGTGCCAGCTCACCACCGTCGACAGGAGGGAACTCCTACGAGCAGTACTTC.

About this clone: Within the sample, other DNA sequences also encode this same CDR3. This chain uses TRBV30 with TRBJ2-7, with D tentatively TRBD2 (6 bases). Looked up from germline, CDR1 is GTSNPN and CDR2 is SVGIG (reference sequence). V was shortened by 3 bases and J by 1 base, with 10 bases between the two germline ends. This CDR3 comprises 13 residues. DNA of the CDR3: TGTGCCTGGAGGGGAGGCGCTTCCTACGAGCAGTACTTC. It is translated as CAWRGGASYEQYF.

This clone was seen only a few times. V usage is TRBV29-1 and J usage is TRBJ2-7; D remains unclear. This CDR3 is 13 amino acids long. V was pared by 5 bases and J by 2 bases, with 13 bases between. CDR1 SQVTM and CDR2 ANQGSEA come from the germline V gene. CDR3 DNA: TGCAGCGTTCTGAGAACACAAACCTACGAGCAGTACTTC. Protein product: CSVLRTQTYEQYF.

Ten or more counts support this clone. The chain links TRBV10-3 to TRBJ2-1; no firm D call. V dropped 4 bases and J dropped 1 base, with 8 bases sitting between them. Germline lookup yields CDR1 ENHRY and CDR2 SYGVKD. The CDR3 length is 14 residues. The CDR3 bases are TGTGCCATCAGTGGCAGGTCTTCCTACAATGAGCAGTTCTTC. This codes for CAISGRSSYNEQFF.

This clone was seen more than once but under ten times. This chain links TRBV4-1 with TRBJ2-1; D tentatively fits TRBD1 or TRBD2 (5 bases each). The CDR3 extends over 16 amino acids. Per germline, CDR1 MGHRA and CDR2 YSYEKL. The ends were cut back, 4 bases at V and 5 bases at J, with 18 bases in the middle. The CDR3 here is CASSRGRDLGDNEQFF. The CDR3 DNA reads TGCGCCAGCAGCCGAGGACGGGACCTTGGGGACAATGAGCAGTTCTTC.

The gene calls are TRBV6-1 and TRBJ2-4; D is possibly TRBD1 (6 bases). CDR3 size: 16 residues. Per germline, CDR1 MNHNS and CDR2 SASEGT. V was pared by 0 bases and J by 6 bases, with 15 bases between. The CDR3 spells CASSEAGRGAGNIQYF. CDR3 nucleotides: TGTGCCAGCAGTGAAGCGGGCAGGGGCGCGGGAAACATTCAGTACTTC.

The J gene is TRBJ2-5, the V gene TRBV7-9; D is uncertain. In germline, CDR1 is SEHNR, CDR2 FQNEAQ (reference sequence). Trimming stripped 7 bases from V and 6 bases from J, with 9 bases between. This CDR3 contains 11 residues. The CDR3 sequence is CASTSGQTQYF. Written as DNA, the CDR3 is TGTGCCAGCACCTCCGGGCAGACCCAGTACTTC.

CDR3 sequence reads: CAWSVGAGGSRDTEAFF. In DNA form, the CDR3 reads TGTGCCTGGAGTGTTGGCGCAGGGGGCTCTCGTGACACTGAAGCTTTCTTT. The V call is TRBV30, the J call TRBJ1-1, with 8 positions matching TRBD1. The CDR3 is 17 amino acids. Germline-derived CDR1 and CDR2 are GTSNPN and SVGIG (reference sequence). J was trimmed by 3 bases and V by 0 bases; bases with no gene match: 12.

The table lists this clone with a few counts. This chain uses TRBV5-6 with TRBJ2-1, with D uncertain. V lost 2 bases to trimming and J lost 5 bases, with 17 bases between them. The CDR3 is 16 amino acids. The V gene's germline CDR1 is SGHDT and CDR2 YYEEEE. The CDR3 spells CASSFGLVWRNNEQFF. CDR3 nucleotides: TGTGCCAGCAGCTTTGGTCTAGTCTGGCGGAACAATGAGCAGTTCTTC. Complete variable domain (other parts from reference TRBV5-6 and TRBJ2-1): DAGVTQSPTHLIKTRGQQVTLRCSPKSGHDTVSWYQQALGQGPQFIFQYYEEEERQRGNFPDRFSGHQFPNYSSELNVNALLLGDSALYLCASSFGLVWRNNEQFFGPGTRLTVL.

CDR3 loop: CASSPGGREVGYGYTF. CDR3 DNA: TGTGCCAGCAGCCCCGGCGGCAGGGAGGTTGGCTATGGCTACACCTTC. V is TRBV5-4 and J is TRBJ1-2; possibly TRBD1 for D (5 bases). The CDR3 is 16 amino acids. V was shortened by 4 bases and J by 4 bases, with 20 bases between the two germline ends. Germline V gives CDR1 SGHNT, CDR2 YYREEE (reference sequence).

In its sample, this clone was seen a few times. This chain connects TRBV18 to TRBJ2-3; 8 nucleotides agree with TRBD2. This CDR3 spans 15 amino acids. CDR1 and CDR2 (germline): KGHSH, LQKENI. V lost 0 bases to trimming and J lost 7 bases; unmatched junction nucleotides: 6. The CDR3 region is CASSPPSGGPNTQYF. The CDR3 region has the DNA TGTGCCAGCTCACCACCAAGCGGGGGCCCCAATACGCAGTATTTT.

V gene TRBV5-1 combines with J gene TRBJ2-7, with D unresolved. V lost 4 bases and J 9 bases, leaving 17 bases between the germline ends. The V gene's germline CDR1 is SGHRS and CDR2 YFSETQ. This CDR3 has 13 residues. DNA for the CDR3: TGCGCCAGCAGCCCGGAAGGGAAGAGAGGGCAGTACTTC. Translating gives CASSPEGKRGQYF.

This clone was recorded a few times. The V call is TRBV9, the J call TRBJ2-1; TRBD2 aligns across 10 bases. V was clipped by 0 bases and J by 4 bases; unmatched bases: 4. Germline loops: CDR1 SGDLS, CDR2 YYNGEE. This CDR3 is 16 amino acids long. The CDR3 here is CASSVATSGAYNEQFF. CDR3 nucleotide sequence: TGTGCCAGCAGCGTAGCTACTAGCGGGGCATACAATGAGCAGTTCTTC.

The CDR3 DNA reads TGTGCCAGCAGTGAACCGGGGACAGGGATTGGCAATGAGCAGTTCTTC. It translates to CASSEPGTGIGNEQFF. This rearrangement joins TRBV25-1 to TRBJ2-1; 9 nucleotides agree with TRBD1. V dropped 2 bases and J dropped 6; count of bases not matched to a gene: 8. This CDR3 is 16 amino acids long. From germline, CDR1 is MGHDK and CDR2 SYGVNS.

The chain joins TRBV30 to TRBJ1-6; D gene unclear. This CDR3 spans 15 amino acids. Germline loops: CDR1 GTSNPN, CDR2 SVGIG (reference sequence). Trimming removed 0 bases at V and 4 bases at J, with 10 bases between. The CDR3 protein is CAWSVPGQYNSPLHF. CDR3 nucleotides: TGTGCCTGGAGTGTACCGGGCCAGTATAATTCACCCCTCCACTTT.

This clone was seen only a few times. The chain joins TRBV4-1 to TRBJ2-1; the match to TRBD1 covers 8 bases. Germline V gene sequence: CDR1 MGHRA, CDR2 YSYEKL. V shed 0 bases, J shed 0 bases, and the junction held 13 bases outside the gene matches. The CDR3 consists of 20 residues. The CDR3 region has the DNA TGCGCCAGCAGCCAAGACAGGGGGCAAAGAATTTCGAGCTCCTACAATGAGCAGTTCTTC. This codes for CASSQDRGQRISSSYNEQFF.

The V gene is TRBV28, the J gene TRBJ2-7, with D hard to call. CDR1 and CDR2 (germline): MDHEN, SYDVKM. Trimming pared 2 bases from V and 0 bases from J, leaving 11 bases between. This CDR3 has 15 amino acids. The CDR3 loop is CASSLGSDNSYEQYF. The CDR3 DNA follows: TGTGCCAGCAGTTTAGGTTCTGACAACTCCTACGAGCAGTACTTC.

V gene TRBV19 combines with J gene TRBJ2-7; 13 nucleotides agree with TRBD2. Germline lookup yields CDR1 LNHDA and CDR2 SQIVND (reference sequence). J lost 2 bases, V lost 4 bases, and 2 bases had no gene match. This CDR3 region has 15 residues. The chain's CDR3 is CASSRLAGGTYEQYF. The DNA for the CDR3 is TGTGCCAGTAGTAGACTAGCGGGGGGAACCTACGAGCAGTACTTC.

The CDR3 bases are TGTGCCAGCGGACGAACCCACGAGCAGTACTTC. Translated: CASGRTHEQYF. The chain couples TRBV6-5 to TRBJ2-7; D unclear. Trimming shortened V by 8 bases and J by 5 bases, and 10 bases separated the two germline ends. The germline V gene has CDR1 MNHEY and CDR2 SVGAGI. The CDR3 has 11 amino acids.

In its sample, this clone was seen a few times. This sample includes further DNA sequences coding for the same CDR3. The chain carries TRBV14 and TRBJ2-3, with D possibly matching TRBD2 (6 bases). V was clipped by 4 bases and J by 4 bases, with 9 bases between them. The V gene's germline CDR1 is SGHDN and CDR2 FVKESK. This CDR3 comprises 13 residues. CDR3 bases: TGTGCCAGCAGCCGTGGCGGGGCAGATACGCAGTATTTT. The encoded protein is CASSRGGADTQYF.

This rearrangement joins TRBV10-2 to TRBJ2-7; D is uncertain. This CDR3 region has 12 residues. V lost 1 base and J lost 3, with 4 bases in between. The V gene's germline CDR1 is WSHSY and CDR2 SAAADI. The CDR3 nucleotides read TGCGCCAGCAGTGAGTACTTCTACGAGCAGTACTTC. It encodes CASSEYFYEQYF.

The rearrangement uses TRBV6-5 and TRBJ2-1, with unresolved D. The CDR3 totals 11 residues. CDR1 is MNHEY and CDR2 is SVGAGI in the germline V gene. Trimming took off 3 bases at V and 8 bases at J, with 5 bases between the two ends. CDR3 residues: CASSYGDEQFF. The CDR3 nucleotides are TGTGCCAGCAGTTATGGAGATGAGCAGTTCTTC.

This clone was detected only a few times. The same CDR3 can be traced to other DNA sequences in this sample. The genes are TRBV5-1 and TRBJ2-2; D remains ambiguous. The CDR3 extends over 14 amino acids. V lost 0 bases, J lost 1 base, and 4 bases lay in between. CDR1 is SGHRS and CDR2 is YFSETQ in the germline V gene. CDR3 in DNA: TGCGCCAGCAGCTTGGGGAGGAACACCGGGGAGCTGTTTTTT. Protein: CASSLGRNTGELFF.